The entry below describes one T cell receptor beta chain. What it recognizes is unknown. The data derive from a study of cytomegalovirus exposure and HLA in healthy donors. Whole-study findings and limits: Three CMV-associated chains proved CMV antigen-specific in vitro. An ancestry cluster, one associated with Asian ancestry, reportedly showed fewer N-insertions than the roughly 610-donor mean in a later analysis.

The PCR was carried out with 60 Vbeta primers and 13 Jbeta primers. The method was immunoSEQ multiplex PCR; TCRdb's version includes in-frame clones alone and lacks a portion of them. The sample has 100,000 or so clones, 75% to 85% seen once. The CDR3 has 16 residues. J gave up 6 bases and V 1 base, and 6 bases lay outside the gene matches. Germline V CDR1 and CDR2: SGHNT, YENEEA. Sequenced: PBMCs. This clonotype originated in a man aged 25-40 years in good health and CMV-seropositive. V is TRBV11-3 and J is TRBJ2-1; 10 nucleotides line up with TRBD2. The CDR3 DNA reads TGTGCCAGCAGCTTAGCAGGGACTAGCGTCACCAATGAGCAGTTCTTC. This gives the protein CASSLAGTSVTNEQFF.